The clone carrying this TCR beta chain was counted ten times or more. Its matching antigen is unknown. The data derive from a study of breast tumors, draining lymph nodes, adjacent tissues. Findings of the study overall: Tumor repertoires ranked between lymph nodes and nontumor tissue in diversity, with V and J gene preferences.

Samples came from axillary lymph nodes draining the breast cancer. The V end was cut by 3 bases, the J end by 4 bases, with 12 bases between. CDR1 is MGHRA, CDR2 YSYEKL, per germline. CDR3 size: 15 residues. TCRdb itself ran the multiplex PCR reads through MiXCR, one entry per CDR3 protein. Of some 120,000 distinct CDR3 sequences listed, around 20% are singletons. The sequencing input was axillary lymph node tissue. This chain joins TRBV4-1 and TRBJ2-2; D possibly corresponds to TRBD2 (5 bases). This TCR was recovered from a female donor with breast cancer. Some clones in this sample may be carry-over from other donors' samples. The CDR3 is CASSHPGSLTGELFF. CDR3 DNA: TGCGCCAGCAGCCACCCGGGGTCCCTCACCGGGGAGCTGTTTTTT.